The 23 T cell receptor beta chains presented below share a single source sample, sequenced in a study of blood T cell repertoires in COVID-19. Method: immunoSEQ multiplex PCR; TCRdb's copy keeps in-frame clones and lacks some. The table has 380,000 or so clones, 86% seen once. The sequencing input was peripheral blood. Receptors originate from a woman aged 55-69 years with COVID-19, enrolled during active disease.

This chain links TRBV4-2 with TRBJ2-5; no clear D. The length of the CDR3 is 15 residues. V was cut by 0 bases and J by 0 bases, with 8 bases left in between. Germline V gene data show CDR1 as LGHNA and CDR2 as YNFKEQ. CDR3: CASSQDLQDQETQYF. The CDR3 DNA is TGTGCCAGCAGCCAAGATTTGCAGGACCAAGAGACCCAGTACTTC.

The CDR3 spells CASSLRDIDTQYF. CDR3 nucleotides: TGTGCCAGCTCACTCCGGGACATCGATACGCAGTATTTT. The rearrangement links TRBV18 to TRBJ2-3; D might be TRBD1 (6 bases). The CDR3 length is 13 residues. Germline loops: CDR1 KGHSH, CDR2 LQKENI. Deletions cut 4 bases from V and 6 bases from J, with 11 bases between.

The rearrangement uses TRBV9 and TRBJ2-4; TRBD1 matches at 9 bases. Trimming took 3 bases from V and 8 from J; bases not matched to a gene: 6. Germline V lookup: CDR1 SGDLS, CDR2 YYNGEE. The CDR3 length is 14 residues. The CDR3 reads CASSGGQGWDIQYF. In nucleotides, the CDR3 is TGTGCCAGCAGCGGGGGACAGGGCTGGGACATTCAGTACTTC.

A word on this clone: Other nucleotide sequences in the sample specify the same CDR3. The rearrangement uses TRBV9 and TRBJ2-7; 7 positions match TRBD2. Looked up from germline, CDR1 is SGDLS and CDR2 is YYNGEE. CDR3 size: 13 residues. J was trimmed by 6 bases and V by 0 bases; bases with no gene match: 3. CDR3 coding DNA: TGTGCCAGCAGCGTAGTATCGGGGGGCGAGCAGTACTTC. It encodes CASSVVSGGEQYF.

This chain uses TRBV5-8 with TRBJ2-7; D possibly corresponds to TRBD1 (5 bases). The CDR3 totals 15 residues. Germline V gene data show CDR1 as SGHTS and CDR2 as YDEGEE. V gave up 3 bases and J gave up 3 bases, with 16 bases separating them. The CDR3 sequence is CASSSGPYPYYEQYF. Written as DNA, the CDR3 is TGTGCCAGCAGCTCAGGGCCCTACCCCTACTACGAGCAGTACTTC. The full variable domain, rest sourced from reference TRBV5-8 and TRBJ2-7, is EAGVTQSPTHLIKTRGQQATLRCSPISGHTSVYWYQQALGLGLQFLLWYDEGEERNRGNFPPRFSGRQFPNYSSELNVNALELEDSALYLCASSSGPYPYYEQYFGPGTRLTVT.

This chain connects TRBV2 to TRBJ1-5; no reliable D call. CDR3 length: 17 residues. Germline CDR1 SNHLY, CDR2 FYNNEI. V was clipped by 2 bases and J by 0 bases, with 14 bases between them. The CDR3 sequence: CASSERLSGLSNQPQHF. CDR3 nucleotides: TGTGCCAGCAGTGAACGGTTATCCGGTCTTAGCAATCAGCCCCAGCATTTT.

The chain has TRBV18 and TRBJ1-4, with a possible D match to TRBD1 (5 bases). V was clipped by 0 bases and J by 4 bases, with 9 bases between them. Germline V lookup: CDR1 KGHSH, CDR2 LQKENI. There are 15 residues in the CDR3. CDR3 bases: TGTGCCAGCTCACCACCCCGACAGAATAATGAAAAACTGTTTTTT. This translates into CASSPPRQNNEKLFF.

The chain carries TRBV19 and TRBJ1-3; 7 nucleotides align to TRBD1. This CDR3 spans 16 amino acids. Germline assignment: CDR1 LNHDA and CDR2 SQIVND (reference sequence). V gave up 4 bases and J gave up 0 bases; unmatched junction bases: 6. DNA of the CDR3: TGTGCCAGTAGTACCAGACAGGGACGCTCTGGAAACACCATATATTTT. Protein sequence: CASSTRQGRSGNTIYF.

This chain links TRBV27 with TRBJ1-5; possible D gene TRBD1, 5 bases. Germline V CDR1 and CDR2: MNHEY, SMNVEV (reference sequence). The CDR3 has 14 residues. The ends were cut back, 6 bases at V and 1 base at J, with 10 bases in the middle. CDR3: CASSLTASNQPQHF. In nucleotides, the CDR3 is TGTGCCAGCAGCCTGACAGCGAGCAATCAGCCCCAGCATTTT.

The CDR3 DNA follows: TGTGCCAGCAGCCAAGACGGACACGGCTATGGCTACACCTTC. Protein sequence: CASSQDGHGYGYTF. This chain links TRBV3-1 (or the pseudogene TRBV3-2) with TRBJ1-2, with TRBD1 as a possible D gene (5 bases). With 0 bases removed from V and 4 bases from J, the gap between germline ends came to 9 bases. The CDR3 loop spans 14 amino acids. Germline CDR1 and CDR2: LGHDT and YNNKEL (reference sequence).

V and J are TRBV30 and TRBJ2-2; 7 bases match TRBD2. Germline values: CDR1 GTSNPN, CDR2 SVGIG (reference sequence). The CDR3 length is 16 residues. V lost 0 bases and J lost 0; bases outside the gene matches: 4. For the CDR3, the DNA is TGTGCCTGGAGTGTGTGGCGGGGGACGAACACCGGGGAGCTGTTTTTT. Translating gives CAWSVWRGTNTGELFF.

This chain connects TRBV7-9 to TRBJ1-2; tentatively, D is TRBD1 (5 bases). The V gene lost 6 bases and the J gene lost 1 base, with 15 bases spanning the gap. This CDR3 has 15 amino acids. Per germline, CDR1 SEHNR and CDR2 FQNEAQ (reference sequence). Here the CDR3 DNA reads TGTGCCAGCAGTCCCCCGCAGGGAAATAACTATGGCTACACCTTC. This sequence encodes CASSPPQGNNYGYTF.

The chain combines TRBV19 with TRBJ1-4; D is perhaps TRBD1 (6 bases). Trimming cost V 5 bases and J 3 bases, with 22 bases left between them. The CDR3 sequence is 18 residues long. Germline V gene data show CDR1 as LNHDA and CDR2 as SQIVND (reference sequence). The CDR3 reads CASSSAGRGNAANEKLFF. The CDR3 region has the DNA TGTGCCAGTAGTTCCGCTGGCAGGGGAAATGCGGCTAATGAAAAACTGTTTTTT.

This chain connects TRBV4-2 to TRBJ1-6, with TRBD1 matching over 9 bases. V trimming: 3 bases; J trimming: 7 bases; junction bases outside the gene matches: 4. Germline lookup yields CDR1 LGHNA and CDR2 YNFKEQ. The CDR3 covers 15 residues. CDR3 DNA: TGTGCCAGCAGCCAGACAGGGGGGCTCAATTCACCCCTCCACTTT. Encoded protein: CASSQTGGLNSPLHF.

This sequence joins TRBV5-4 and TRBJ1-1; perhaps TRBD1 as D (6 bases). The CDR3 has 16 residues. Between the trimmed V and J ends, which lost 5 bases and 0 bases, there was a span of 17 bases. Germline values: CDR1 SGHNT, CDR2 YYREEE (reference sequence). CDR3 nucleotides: TGTGCCAGCAGTTCGGGGGGCAGGGCAATGAACACTGAAGCTTTCTTT. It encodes CASSSGGRAMNTEAFF.

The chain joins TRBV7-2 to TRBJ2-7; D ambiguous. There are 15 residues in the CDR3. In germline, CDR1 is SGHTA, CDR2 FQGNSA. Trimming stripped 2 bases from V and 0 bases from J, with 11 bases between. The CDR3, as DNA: TGTGCCAGCAGCTTAAGGAGTGAATTCTCCTACGAGCAGTACTTC. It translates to CASSLRSEFSYEQYF.

CDR3 bases: TGTGCCAGCAGCTTAGATGCGGCGGGCTTCCCCATGGGGACGCAGTATTTT. Translating it yields CASSLDAAGFPMGTQYF. The V and J genes are TRBV11-2 and TRBJ2-3, with D maybe TRBD2 (5 bases). Germline assignment: CDR1 SGHAT and CDR2 FQNNGV. V was trimmed by 0 bases and J by 9 bases, leaving 22 bases between them. The CDR3 sequence is 17 residues long.

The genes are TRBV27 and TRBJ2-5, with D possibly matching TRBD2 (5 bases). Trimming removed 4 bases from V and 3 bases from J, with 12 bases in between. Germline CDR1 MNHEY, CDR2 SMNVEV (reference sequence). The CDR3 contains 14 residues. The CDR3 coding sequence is TGTGCCAGCAGTTCGAACGCCGGGGAAGAGACCCAGTACTTC. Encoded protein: CASSSNAGEETQYF.

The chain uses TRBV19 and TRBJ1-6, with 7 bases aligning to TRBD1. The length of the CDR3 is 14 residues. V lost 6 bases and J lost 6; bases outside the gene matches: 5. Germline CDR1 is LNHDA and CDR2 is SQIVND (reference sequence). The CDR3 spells CASSTGTVNSPLHF. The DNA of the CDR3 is TGTGCCAGTAGCACCGGGACAGTTAATTCACCCCTCCACTTT. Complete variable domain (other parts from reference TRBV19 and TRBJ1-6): DGGITQSPKYLFRKEGQNVTLSCEQNLNHDAMYWYRQDPGQGLRLIYYSQIVNDFQKGDIAEGYSVSREKKESFPLTVTSAQKNPTAFYLCASSTGTVNSPLHFGNGTRLTVT.

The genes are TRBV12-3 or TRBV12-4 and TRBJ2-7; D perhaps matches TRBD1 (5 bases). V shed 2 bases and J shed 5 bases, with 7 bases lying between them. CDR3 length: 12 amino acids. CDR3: CASSLSRDEQYF. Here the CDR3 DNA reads TGTGCCAGCAGTTTATCCAGGGACGAGCAGTACTTC.

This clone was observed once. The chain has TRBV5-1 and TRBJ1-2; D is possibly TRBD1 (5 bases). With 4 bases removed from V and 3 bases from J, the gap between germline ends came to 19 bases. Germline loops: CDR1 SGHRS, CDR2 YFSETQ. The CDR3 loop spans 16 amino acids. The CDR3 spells CASSGGTYPLYYGYTF. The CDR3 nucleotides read TGCGCCAGCAGCGGCGGGACCTACCCCCTTTACTATGGCTACACCTTC.

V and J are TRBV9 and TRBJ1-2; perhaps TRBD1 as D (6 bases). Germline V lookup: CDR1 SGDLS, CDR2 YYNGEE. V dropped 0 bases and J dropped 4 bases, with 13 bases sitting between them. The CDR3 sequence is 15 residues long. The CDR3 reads CASSVAGVGIYGYTF. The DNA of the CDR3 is TGTGCCAGCAGCGTAGCAGGGGTGGGGATCTATGGCTACACCTTC.

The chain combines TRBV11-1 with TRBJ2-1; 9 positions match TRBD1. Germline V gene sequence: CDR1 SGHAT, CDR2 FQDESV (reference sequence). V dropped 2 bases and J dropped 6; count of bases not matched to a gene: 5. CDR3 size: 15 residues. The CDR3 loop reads CASSLNRGQGNEQFF. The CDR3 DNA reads TGTGCCAGCAGCTTAAACAGGGGGCAGGGCAATGAGCAGTTCTTC.